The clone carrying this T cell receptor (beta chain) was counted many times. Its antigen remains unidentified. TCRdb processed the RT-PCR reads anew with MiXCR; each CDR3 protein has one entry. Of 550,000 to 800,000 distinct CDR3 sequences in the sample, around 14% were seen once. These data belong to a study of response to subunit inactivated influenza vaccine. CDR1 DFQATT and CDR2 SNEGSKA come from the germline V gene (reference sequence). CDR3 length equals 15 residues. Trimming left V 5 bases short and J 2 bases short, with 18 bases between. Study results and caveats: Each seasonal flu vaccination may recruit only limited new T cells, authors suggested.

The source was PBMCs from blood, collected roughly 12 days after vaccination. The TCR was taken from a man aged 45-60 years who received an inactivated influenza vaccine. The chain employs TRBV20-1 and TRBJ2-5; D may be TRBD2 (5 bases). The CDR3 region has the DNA TGCAGTGCTCTCTCTGAGGGAGTCCAGCAAGAGACCCAGTACTTC. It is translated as CSALSEGVQQETQYF.